The rows below give T cell receptor beta chains drawn from one sample of a study of T cell responses to AZD1222 COVID-19 vaccine. Assay: immunoSEQ multiplex PCR; the TCRdb copy retains only in-frame clones and omits some. The table shows 150,000 or so clones, with about 95% occurring only once. Sample: peripheral blood, taken on day 0 of AZD1222 vaccination. The receptors were gathered from an adult in good health. Each CDR3 is given with its conserved first and last residue. Fields, in order: D gene, clone size, V gene, J gene, CDR3 protein, CDR3 DNA. The D gene is left open where the match is weak. Size is stated for part of the rows, as once, few or many counts, or as a class when the clone is expanded.

D gene: TRBD1
clone size: -
V gene: TRBV27
J gene: TRBJ2-1
CDR3 protein: CASSRLGTASYNEQFF
CDR3 DNA: TGTGCCAGCAGCCGCCTTGGGACAGCCTCCTACAATGAGCAGTTCTTC

D gene: TRBD2
clone size: once
V gene: TRBV30
J gene: TRBJ2-1
CDR3 protein: CAWSSSGSRNEQFF
CDR3 DNA: TGTGCCTGGAGTTCTAGCGGGAGTAGGAATGAGCAGTTCTTC

D gene: -
clone size: once
V gene: TRBV5-1
J gene: TRBJ1-2
CDR3 protein: CASSLVVGQAMGYTF
CDR3 DNA: TGCGCCAGCAGCTTGGTTGTTGGGCAGGCTATGGGCTACACCTTC

D gene: -
clone size: -
V gene: TRBV12-3/TRBV12-4
J gene: TRBJ2-7
CDR3 protein: CASSLRAHEQYF
CDR3 DNA: TGTGCCAGCAGTTTGAGGGCTCACGAGCAGTACTTC

D gene: -
clone size: -
V gene: TRBV3-1/TRBV3-2
J gene: TRBJ2-2
CDR3 protein: CASSQGTRETGELFF
CDR3 DNA: TGTGCCAGCAGCCAAGGTACTCGAGAGACCGGGGAGCTGTTTTTT

D gene: -
clone size: once
V gene: TRBV12-3/TRBV12-4
J gene: TRBJ2-3
CDR3 protein: CASSSHKGDTQYF
CDR3 DNA: TGTGCCAGCAGTTCCCATAAGGGGGATACGCAGTATTTT

D gene: -
clone size: -
V gene: TRBV28
J gene: TRBJ2-7
CDR3 protein: CASSRDSSGEQYF
CDR3 DNA: TGTGCCAGCAGTCGCGACAGCTCGGGCGAGCAGTACTTC

D gene: -
clone size: -
V gene: TRBV25-1
J gene: TRBJ1-2
CDR3 protein: CASYDGKGYTF
CDR3 DNA: TGTGCCAGCTATGACGGGAAAGGCTACACCTTC

D gene: -
clone size: -
V gene: TRBV27
J gene: TRBJ1-1
CDR3 protein: CASSQGGPEAFF
CDR3 DNA: TGTGCCAGCAGTCAAGGGGGTCCTGAAGCTTTCTTT

D gene: -
clone size: -
V gene: TRBV11-1
J gene: TRBJ2-1
CDR3 protein: CASSFRASSYNEQFF
CDR3 DNA: TGTGCCAGCAGCTTCAGGGCGAGCTCCTACAATGAGCAGTTCTTC

D gene: TRBD2
clone size: -
V gene: TRBV9
J gene: TRBJ2-7
CDR3 protein: CASSGRPGTSPYEQYF
CDR3 DNA: TGTGCCAGCAGCGGGAGACCCGGGACTAGCCCCTACGAGCAGTACTTC

D gene: -
clone size: -
V gene: TRBV19
J gene: TRBJ2-1
CDR3 protein: CASSIESAVYNEQFF
CDR3 DNA: TGTGCCAGTAGTATTGAGAGCGCCGTATACAATGAGCAGTTCTTC

D gene: TRBD2
clone size: once
V gene: TRBV19
J gene: TRBJ2-1
CDR3 protein: CASSDFFGRARGVQFF
CDR3 DNA: TGTGCCAGTAGTGATTTTTTCGGGAGGGCCCGGGGGGTGCAGTTCTTC

D gene: -
clone size: -
V gene: TRBV5-1
J gene: TRBJ2-3
CDR3 protein: CASSFTREGDTQYF
CDR3 DNA: TGCGCCAGCAGCTTCACCAGGGAAGGGGATACGCAGTATTTT

D gene: -
clone size: -
V gene: TRBV3-1/TRBV3-2
J gene: TRBJ2-2
CDR3 protein: CASSRAEGTGELFF
CDR3 DNA: TGTGCCAGCAGCCGAGCTGAGGGCACCGGGGAGCTGTTTTTT

D gene: -
clone size: -
V gene: TRBV19
J gene: TRBJ2-2
CDR3 protein: CASRGRTATGELFF
CDR3 DNA: TGTGCCAGTAGAGGGAGGACGGCGACCGGGGAGCTGTTTTTT

D gene: -
clone size: -
V gene: TRBV3-1/TRBV3-2
J gene: TRBJ2-3
CDR3 protein: CASGGGRGQADTQYF
CDR3 DNA: TGTGCCAGCGGGGGAGGGAGGGGGCAGGCAGATACGCAGTATTTT

D gene: TRBD2
clone size: -
V gene: TRBV9
J gene: TRBJ2-7
CDR3 protein: CASSVGAGGVYEQYF
CDR3 DNA: TGTGCCAGCAGCGTAGGGGCGGGAGGCGTCTACGAGCAGTACTTC

D gene: -
clone size: -
V gene: TRBV10-3
J gene: TRBJ2-3
CDR3 protein: CAISRDWNTDTQYF
CDR3 DNA: TGTGCCATCAGCCGGGACTGGAACACAGATACGCAGTATTTT

D gene: -
clone size: -
V gene: TRBV5-1
J gene: TRBJ1-5
CDR3 protein: CASSLDGNQPQHF
CDR3 DNA: TGCGCCAGCAGCTTGGATGGTAATCAGCCCCAGCATTTT

D gene: -
clone size: -
V gene: TRBV18
J gene: TRBJ1-5
CDR3 protein: CASSPLEGTHQPQHF
CDR3 DNA: TGTGCCAGCTCACCATTGGAGGGGACCCATCAGCCCCAGCATTTT

D gene: -
clone size: few
V gene: TRBV7-8
J gene: TRBJ2-5
CDR3 protein: CASSNSHRLQIRRVQETQYF
CDR3 DNA: TGTGCCAGCAGCAACTCCCACCGATTACAGATAAGGAGGGTCCAAGAGACCCAGTACTTC

D gene: TRBD2
clone size: -
V gene: TRBV5-8
J gene: TRBJ2-3
CDR3 protein: CASSRDYLAQYF
CDR3 DNA: TGTGCCAGCAGTCGGGACTACCTTGCGCAGTATTTT

D gene: -
clone size: -
V gene: TRBV6-1
J gene: TRBJ2-7
CDR3 protein: CASSDRYSYEQYF
CDR3 DNA: TGTGCCAGCAGTGATAGATACTCCTACGAGCAGTACTTC

D gene: TRBD2
clone size: -
V gene: TRBV5-1
J gene: TRBJ2-3
CDR3 protein: CATYEGAGGPRDTQYF
CDR3 DNA: TGCGCCACTTACGAGGGAGCGGGAGGACCTAGAGACACGCAGTATTTT

D gene: TRBD2
clone size: -
V gene: TRBV10-2
J gene: TRBJ2-7
CDR3 protein: CASSESLAGVPIDGEQYF
CDR3 DNA: TGCGCCAGCAGTGAGAGTCTAGCGGGAGTACCAATCGATGGCGAGCAGTACTTC

D gene: TRBD1
clone size: -
V gene: TRBV2
J gene: TRBJ1-5
CDR3 protein: CASSGRTGHRDRAFGSNQPQHF
CDR3 DNA: TGTGCCAGCAGTGGCCGGACGGGACACCGGGACAGGGCCTTTGGGAGCAATCAGCCCCAGCATTTT

D gene: -
clone size: -
V gene: TRBV7-9
J gene: TRBJ2-2
CDR3 protein: CASSLTGDTGELFF
CDR3 DNA: TGTGCCAGCAGCTTAACAGGAGACACCGGGGAGCTGTTTTTT

D gene: -
clone size: -
V gene: TRBV3-1/TRBV3-2
J gene: TRBJ2-2
CDR3 protein: CASSLIHRAGELFF
CDR3 DNA: TGTGCCAGCAGCCTTATCCATCGGGCCGGGGAGCTGTTTTTT

D gene: -
clone size: once
V gene: TRBV19
J gene: TRBJ2-3
CDR3 protein: CASSDRTDTQYF
CDR3 DNA: TGTGCCAGTAGTGATCGCACAGATACGCAGTATTTT

D gene: -
clone size: few
V gene: TRBV9
J gene: TRBJ1-5
CDR3 protein: CASSVEGLSNQPQHF
CDR3 DNA: TGTGCCAGCAGCGTAGAGGGGTTGTCCAATCAGCCCCAGCATTTT

D gene: -
clone size: -
V gene: TRBV7-9
J gene: TRBJ1-3
CDR3 protein: CASRKDSSGNTIYF
CDR3 DNA: TGTGCCAGCCGCAAGGACAGCTCTGGAAACACCATATATTTT

D gene: -
clone size: once
V gene: TRBV2
J gene: TRBJ1-3
CDR3 protein: CASSEGASGNTIYF
CDR3 DNA: TGTGCCAGCAGTGAAGGGGCCTCTGGAAACACCATATATTTT

D gene: -
clone size: -
V gene: TRBV2
J gene: TRBJ1-4
CDR3 protein: CASRVTGLNEKLFF
CDR3 DNA: TGTGCCAGCAGAGTGACAGGTCTTAATGAAAAACTGTTTTTT

D gene: TRBD2
clone size: -
V gene: TRBV2
J gene: TRBJ2-7
CDR3 protein: CASSGHRPAGGYEQYF
CDR3 DNA: TGTGCCAGCAGTGGGCACCGCCCGGCGGGGGGCTACGAGCAGTACTTC

D gene: -
clone size: -
V gene: TRBV10-3
J gene: TRBJ1-1
CDR3 protein: CAIRWEGQGTEAFF
CDR3 DNA: TGTGCCATCAGGTGGGAGGGCCAAGGGACTGAAGCTTTCTTT

D gene: TRBD1
clone size: -
V gene: TRBV18
J gene: TRBJ1-5
CDR3 protein: CASSPRRQGCEMRPSSRNQPQHF
CDR3 DNA: TGTGCCAGCTCTCCTAGGAGACAGGGTTGTGAAATGAGGCCCTCGTCGCGCAATCAGCCCCAGCATTTT

D gene: -
clone size: -
V gene: TRBV19
J gene: TRBJ1-2
CDR3 protein: CASSSSGANTF
CDR3 DNA: TGTGCCAGTAGTTCCTCGGGGGCTAACACCTTC

D gene: -
clone size: -
V gene: TRBV10-3
J gene: TRBJ2-1
CDR3 protein: CAISDVADNEQFF
CDR3 DNA: TGTGCCATCAGTGATGTAGCGGATAATGAGCAGTTCTTC

D gene: -
clone size: -
V gene: TRBV7-9
J gene: TRBJ1-6
CDR3 protein: CASSLEGQDSPLHF
CDR3 DNA: TGTGCCAGCAGCTTAGAAGGTCAGGATTCACCCCTCCACTTT

D gene: -
clone size: once
V gene: TRBV29-1
J gene: TRBJ1-5
CDR3 protein: CSVVPLDPNQPQHF
CDR3 DNA: TGCAGCGTGGTCCCTTTAGACCCCAATCAGCCCCAGCATTTT

D gene: -
clone size: -
V gene: TRBV5-5
J gene: TRBJ1-2
CDR3 protein: CASSLQTYPNYGYTF
CDR3 DNA: TGTGCCAGCAGCTTGCAGACATACCCCAACTATGGCTACACCTTC

D gene: -
clone size: -
V gene: TRBV9
J gene: TRBJ2-3
CDR3 protein: CASSVAGSLGDTQYF
CDR3 DNA: TGTGCCAGCAGCGTAGCTGGTAGTCTTGGCGATACGCAGTATTTT

D gene: TRBD1
clone size: -
V gene: TRBV11-2
J gene: TRBJ2-5
CDR3 protein: CASSPRTGGKETQYF
CDR3 DNA: TGTGCCAGCAGCCCGAGGACAGGGGGCAAAGAGACCCAGTACTTC

D gene: -
clone size: -
V gene: TRBV5-4
J gene: TRBJ2-5
CDR3 protein: CASSLDPVQETQYF
CDR3 DNA: TGTGCCAGCAGCTTAGATCCGGTACAAGAGACCCAGTACTTC

D gene: TRBD1
clone size: -
V gene: TRBV24-1
J gene: TRBJ2-1
CDR3 protein: CATSESGQGMGEQFF
CDR3 DNA: TGTGCCACCAGTGAGTCGGGACAGGGGATGGGTGAGCAGTTCTTC

D gene: -
clone size: -
V gene: TRBV19
J gene: TRBJ1-3
CDR3 protein: CASSIGGGSGNTIYF
CDR3 DNA: TGTGCCAGTAGTATAGGTGGCGGCTCTGGAAACACCATATATTTT

D gene: -
clone size: -
V gene: TRBV23-1
J gene: TRBJ1-6
CDR3 protein: CASRRFPNSPLHF
CDR3 DNA: TGCGCCAGCCGGAGATTCCCCAATTCACCCCTCCACTTT

D gene: -
clone size: medium-sized
V gene: TRBV29-1
J gene: TRBJ2-3
CDR3 protein: CSARYGEADTQYF
CDR3 DNA: TGCAGCGCTAGGTACGGGGAGGCAGATACGCAGTATTTT

D gene: -
clone size: -
V gene: TRBV18
J gene: TRBJ2-1
CDR3 protein: CASSPRSYNEQFF
CDR3 DNA: TGTGCCAGCTCACCACGCTCCTACAATGAGCAGTTCTTC

D gene: TRBD2
clone size: -
V gene: TRBV19
J gene: TRBJ2-2
CDR3 protein: CASSSGGRGAGELFF
CDR3 DNA: TGTGCCAGTAGTAGCGGCGGGAGAGGAGCCGGGGAGCTGTTTTTT

D gene: -
clone size: -
V gene: TRBV6-5
J gene: TRBJ1-1
CDR3 protein: CASGLTRDLNTEAFF
CDR3 DNA: TGTGCCAGCGGATTAACGAGGGATTTGAACACTGAAGCTTTCTTT

D gene: -
clone size: few
V gene: TRBV6-5
J gene: TRBJ1-6
CDR3 protein: CASTSGEGSPLHF
CDR3 DNA: TGTGCCAGCACCTCGGGGGAGGGTTCACCCCTCCACTTT

D gene: -
clone size: -
V gene: TRBV15
J gene: TRBJ1-4
CDR3 protein: CATSSPLGIATNEKLFF
CDR3 DNA: TGTGCCACCAGCAGTCCCCTCGGAATCGCAACTAATGAAAAACTGTTTTTT

D gene: -
clone size: -
V gene: TRBV15
J gene: TRBJ1-5
CDR3 protein: CATSRGQTATQPQHF
CDR3 DNA: TGTGCCACCAGCAGAGGACAGACAGCTACTCAGCCCCAGCATTTT